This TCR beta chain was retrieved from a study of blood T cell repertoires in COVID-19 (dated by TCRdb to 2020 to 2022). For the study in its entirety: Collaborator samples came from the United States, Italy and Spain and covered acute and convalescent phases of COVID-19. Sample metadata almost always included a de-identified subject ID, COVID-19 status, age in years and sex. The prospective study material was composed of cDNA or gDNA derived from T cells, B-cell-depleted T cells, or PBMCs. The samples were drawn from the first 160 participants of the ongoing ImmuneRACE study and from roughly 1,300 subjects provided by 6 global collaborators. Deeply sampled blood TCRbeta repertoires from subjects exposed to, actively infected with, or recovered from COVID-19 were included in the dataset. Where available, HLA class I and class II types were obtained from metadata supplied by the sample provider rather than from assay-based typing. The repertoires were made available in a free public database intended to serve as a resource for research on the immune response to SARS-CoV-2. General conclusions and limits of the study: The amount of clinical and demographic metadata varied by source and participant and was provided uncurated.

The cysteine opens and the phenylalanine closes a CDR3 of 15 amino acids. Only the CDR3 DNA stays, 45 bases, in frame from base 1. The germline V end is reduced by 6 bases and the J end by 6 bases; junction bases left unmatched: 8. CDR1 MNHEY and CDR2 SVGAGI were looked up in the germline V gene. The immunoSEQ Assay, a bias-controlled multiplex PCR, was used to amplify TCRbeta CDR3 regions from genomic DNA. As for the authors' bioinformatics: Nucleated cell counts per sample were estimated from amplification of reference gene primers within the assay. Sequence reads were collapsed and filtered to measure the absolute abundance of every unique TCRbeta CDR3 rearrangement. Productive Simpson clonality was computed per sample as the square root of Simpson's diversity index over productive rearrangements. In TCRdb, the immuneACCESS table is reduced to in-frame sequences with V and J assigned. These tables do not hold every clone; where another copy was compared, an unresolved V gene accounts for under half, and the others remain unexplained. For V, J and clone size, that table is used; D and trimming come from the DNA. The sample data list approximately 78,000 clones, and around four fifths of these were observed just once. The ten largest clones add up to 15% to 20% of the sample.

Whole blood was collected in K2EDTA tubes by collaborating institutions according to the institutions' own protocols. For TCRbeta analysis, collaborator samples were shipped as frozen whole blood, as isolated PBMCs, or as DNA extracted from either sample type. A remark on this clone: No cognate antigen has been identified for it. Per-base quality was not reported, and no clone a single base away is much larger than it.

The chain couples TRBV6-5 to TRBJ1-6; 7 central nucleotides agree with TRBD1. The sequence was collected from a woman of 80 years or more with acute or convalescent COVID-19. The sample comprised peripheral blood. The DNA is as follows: TGTGCCAGCAGCCGGGGCGGGACAGTTAATTCACCCCTCCACTTT. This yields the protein CASSRGGTVNSPLHF.